The entry below describes one T cell receptor beta chain. This CDR3 has 14 amino acids. The V gene's germline CDR1 is MNHEY and CDR2 SMNVEV (reference sequence). V was shortened by 3 bases and J by 4 bases, with 12 bases between the two germline ends. Method: immunoSEQ multiplex PCR; TCRdb's copy keeps in-frame clones and lacks some. This sample yields more than 200,000 clones, of which more than 70% are seen a single time; around 8.1% belongs to the top ten. These data belong to a study of blood T cell repertoires in COVID-19. On the study more broadly: From T cells, B-cell-depleted T cells, or PBMCs came the material, which was cDNA or gDNA.

This rearrangement joins TRBV27 to TRBJ1-2, with D tentatively TRBD1 (6 bases). The receptor's source is a man aged 35-49 years with active or convalescent COVID-19. Sequenced: peripheral blood. The CDR3 protein is CASSFSDRTYGYTF. The CDR3, as DNA: TGTGCCAGCAGTTTCTCGGACAGAACCTATGGCTACACCTTC.